This TCR beta chain was profiled in a study of CD8+CD57+ T cells in acquired aplastic anemia. The wider study: DNA recovered from sorted CD4+ and CD8+ cells had a mean of approximately 3 ug. Average CD4+ read depth in healthy donors was around 10 million reads. Broader study findings: Patients did not significantly differ from controls in CD8+ Simpson's diversity. Overlapping CD8+ CDR3 repertoires of patients and controls contained approximately 29 shared sequences.

CDR3 and TCR beta VDJ profiling relied on a genomic DNA template. MiXCR, run by TCRdb on the reads, gives a single entry per CDR3 protein. Counted here are about 190,000 distinct CDR3 sequences, less than 70% occurring once; the ten biggest clones make up about 17%. In this sample, this clonotype turned up once. Its antigen remains unidentified. This CDR3 has 15 amino acids. V dropped 4 bases and J dropped 8 bases, with 18 bases sitting between them. Germline V lookup: CDR1 SGDLS, CDR2 YYNGEE. Sequencing input: sorted CD4+, CD8+, or CD8+CD57+ T cells (not recorded which) from PBMCs. The rearrangement uses TRBV9 and TRBJ2-2; perhaps TRBD2 as D (6 bases). This receptor was taken from a human donor in good health, serving as a control. CDR3 amino acids: CASSLRRTLAGELFF. The CDR3 nucleotides are TGTGCCAGCAGCTTACGACGGACCCTAGCGGGGGAGCTGTTTTTT.